Listed here is a single T cell receptor beta chain. The antigen is not known. Trimming took off 4 bases at V and 8 bases at J, with 10 bases between the two ends. Per the germline V gene, CDR1 is SGHRS and CDR2 is YFSETQ. CDR3 length: 12 residues. The data stem from a study of T cells in tuberculosis. Across the study: In South Africa, adults with active tuberculosis were compared with IGRA-negative and latently infected IGRA-positive adolescents.

Study observations and caveats: Active tuberculosis patients had shorter CDR3-alpha; the beta difference was nonsignificant. GEM motif frequencies gave more than 65% accuracy; the GMM repertoire gave roughly 87%.

Using immunoSEQ multiplex PCR, the repertoire was profiled, and TCRdb retains in-frame clones only, with some absent. Among more than 35,000 clones listed, around 93% were seen once. Sample: PBMCs. The rearrangement links TRBV5-1 to TRBJ2-4; possibly TRBD1 for D (6 bases). The receptor comes from a donor aged 10-29 years with latent tuberculosis or without tuberculosis infection. Some clones in this sample may be carry-over from other donors' samples. The CDR3 nucleotides are TGCGCCAGCAGCCTCAACAGGGACATTCAGTACTTC. This codes for CASSLNRDIQYF.